This TCR beta chain was recorded in a study of blood T cell repertoires in COVID-19. V shed 5 bases, J shed 12 bases, and the junction held 13 bases outside the gene matches. Germline assignment: CDR1 LGHNA and CDR2 YSLEER. The CDR3 spans 15 residues. This clone is a singleton in its sample. Here immunoSEQ multiplex PCR was the method, and the copy in TCRdb shows in-frame clones only, minus some. The sample has over 150,000 clones; approximately 83% are singletons. This chain uses TRBV4-3 with TRBJ2-1; 10 nucleotides line up with TRBD2. The sequenced sample consisted of peripheral blood. The sequence was obtained from a man between 65 and 85 years old with active or convalescent COVID-19. As DNA, the CDR3 is TGCGCCAGCAGCAACGTCCTAGCGGGAGACATAGGGCAGTTCTTC. This gives the protein CASSNVLAGDIGQFF.